The 2 T cell receptor beta chains presented below share a single source sample, sequenced in a study of human T cells and chemical hapten exposure. TCRdb recomputed calls from the RACE reads with MiXCR, one row per CDR3 protein. Of approximately 340,000 distinct CDR3 sequences listed, about 7% were seen once; the top ten hold 7.5% to 9%. The sample's time point: patch test 1, 2 weeks after DPC sensitization. This sample's treatment: therapeutic diphenylcyclopropenone sensitization with weekly scalp DPC. The sample here was whole blood, taken in connection with sensitization to the hapten diphenylcyclopropenone (DPC). Receptors were obtained from a woman aged 18-29 years with alopecia areata. Some clones in this sample may be carry-over from other donors' samples.

This clonotype was found many times. This chain joins TRBV20-1 and TRBJ1-1; perhaps TRBD1 as D (5 bases). Trimming left V 0 bases short and J 4 bases short, with 15 bases between. The germline CDR1 and CDR2 sequences are DFQATT and SNEGSKA (reference sequence). This CDR3 spans 15 amino acids. For the CDR3, the DNA is TGCAGTGCTAGAGATCTGGGGGGATCGGGCACTGAAGCTTTCTTT. Translation gives CSARDLGGSGTEAFF.

This clonotype is judged medium-sized. The genes are TRBV10-3 and TRBJ2-7; D is undetermined. This CDR3 has 11 residues. V lost 11 bases, J lost 2 bases, and 10 bases lay in between. CDR1 is ENHRY and CDR2 is SYGVKD in the germline V gene. The CDR3 nucleotides read TGTGCCCCGGAGACTGCCTACGAGCAGTACTTC. Translation gives CAPETAYEQYF.